These 2 T cell receptor beta chains were sequenced from one sample in a study of CD8 T cells in Susac syndrome. Random hexamers were used to reverse transcribe the RNA input (about 0.45 to 1 ug). MiXCR was run by TCRdb on the immunoSEQ multiplex PCR reads, yielding one entry per CDR3 protein. The repertoire holds 200,000 to 250,000 distinct CDR3 sequences, 80% to 95% seen once, with approximately 0.13% in the top ten. The sample comprised CD8+ T cells from PBMCs. The receptors come from a human donor with multiple sclerosis.

The chain uses TRBV7-9 and TRBJ1-4, with 7 nucleotides matching TRBD1. V lost 3 bases, J lost 8 bases, and 15 bases stayed unmatched. The CDR3 is 17 residues long. Germline CDR1 is SEHNR and CDR2 is FQNEAQ (reference sequence). This chain's CDR3 is CASSFYLGGWIGEKLFF. In DNA, the CDR3 is TGTGCCAGCAGCTTTTACCTAGGGGGCTGGATTGGGGAAAAACTGTTTTTT.

The chain couples TRBV4-1 to TRBJ2-1, with D possibly being TRBD2 (6 bases). The CDR3 sequence is 15 residues long. Trimming left V 4 bases short and J 7 bases short, with 17 bases between. CDR1 and CDR2 (germline): MGHRA, YSYEKL. This chain's CDR3 is CASSPSGGLANEQFF. CDR3 coding DNA: TGCGCCAGCAGCCCCTCCGGGGGACTCGCTAATGAGCAGTTCTTC.